This TCR beta chain was sequenced for a study of T-cell memory formation after mild COVID-19. Study as a whole: Largely donor-specific TCR clusters were found. Points from the study as a whole: The authors did not confirm SARS-CoV-2 specificity of second-wave clones peaking day 37.

This clonotype was recorded a few times. Its antigen is undetermined. In germline, CDR1 is MDHEN, CDR2 SYDVKM. The CDR3 is 12 residues long. V gave up 1 base and J gave up 11 bases, with 10 bases separating them. 5'RACE primed at constant segments yielded TCR alpha and TCR beta cDNA libraries bearing sample barcodes and UMIs. TCRdb redid the calling of the 5' RACE reads with MiXCR, one entry per CDR3 protein. This repertoire shows approximately 180,000 distinct CDR3 sequences, roughly 16% found once; its top ten account for 2% to 2.5%. The chain links TRBV28 to TRBJ2-3; possible D gene TRBD2, 6 bases. The sequencing sample was made of PBMCs or a T cell subset sorted from them (not recorded which). This receptor was obtained from an adult woman who had mild COVID-19 (a few samples of this study predate the infection). Cell type and time point are not known. The CDR3 DNA is TGTGCCAGCAGTTTATTCGCGGGGAGGCAGTATTTT. This gives the protein CASSLFAGRQYF.